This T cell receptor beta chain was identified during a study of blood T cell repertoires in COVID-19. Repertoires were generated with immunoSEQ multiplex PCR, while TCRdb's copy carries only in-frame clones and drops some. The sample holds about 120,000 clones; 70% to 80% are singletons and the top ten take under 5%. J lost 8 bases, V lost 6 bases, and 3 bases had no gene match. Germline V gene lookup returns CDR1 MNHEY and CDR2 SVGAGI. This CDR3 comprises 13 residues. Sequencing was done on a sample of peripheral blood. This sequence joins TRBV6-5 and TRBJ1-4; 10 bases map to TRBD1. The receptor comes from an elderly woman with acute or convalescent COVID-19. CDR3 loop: CASRRTGGEKLFF. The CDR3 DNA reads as TGTGCCAGCAGACGGACAGGGGGGGAAAAACTGTTTTTT.